This TCR beta chain emerged from a study of cytomegalovirus exposure and HLA in healthy donors. Study findings and constraints: Other equally common chains were less clonally expanded than HLA-associated TCR beta chains, a later analysis showed. Association of a missense DCLRE1C variant with TCR beta V- and J-gene trimming was reported in a later analysis. Donors belonging to an Asian-associated ancestry cluster reportedly showed fewer N-insertions in productive TCRs than the approximately 640-donor mean, according to what a later analysis found. Some segments of the V type, notably TRBV6-2 and TRBV6-3, were excluded as indistinguishable.

With regard to this clone: Antigen unknown.

Amplification used 60 Vbeta primers and 13 Jbeta primers. Libraries were prepared by immunoSEQ multiplex PCR; TCRdb keeps only in-frame clonotypes and omits some of them. This table has around 90,000 clones, about 89% appearing once. This CDR3 spans 15 amino acids. V was trimmed by 5 bases and J by 6 bases, leaving 19 bases between them. Germline V gene data show CDR1 as SGHAT and CDR2 as FQNNGV. The chain has TRBV11-2 and TRBJ2-5; tentatively, D is TRBD2 (6 bases). This TCR came from a man in his thirties or forties in good health and CMV-seropositive. Sequencing was carried out using PBMCs. The CDR3 protein is CASSPVGGEVKTQYF. The CDR3 bases are TGTGCCAGCAGCCCGGTAGGAGGGGAGGTGAAGACCCAGTACTTC. Looking up the rest from reference TRBV11-2 and TRBJ2-5 gives the full variable domain: EAGVAQSPRYKIIEKRQSVAFWCNPISGHATLYWYQQILGQGPKLLIQFQNNGVVDDSQLPKDRFSAERLKGVDSTLKIQPAKLEDSAVYLCASSPVGGEVKTQYFGPGTRLLVL.